This T cell receptor (beta chain) was recovered during a study of tumor-infiltrating lymphocytes in primary liver carcinoma. For the study at large: The patients, men and women alike, were aged 30 to 69 years. Regardless of tissue type, samples showed similar yields of roughly 3.65 to 8 million productive TCRbeta reads.

Constant-region priming of 500 ng total RNA yielded TCR beta cDNA. For TCR beta, libraries were produced by three nested multiplex PCR rounds using slightly modified ARM-PCR. TRBV1-TRBV30 forward primers and a C-beta reverse primer were used in the first two PCR rounds, which each ran for about 9 cycles. TCRdb analysed the multiplex PCR reads with MiXCR anew, one entry per CDR3 protein. Of fewer than 350,000 distinct CDR3 sequences detected, more than 55% appear once; the ten largest clones hold 9%. Overall study findings and caveats: Blood had a significantly lower top-250-clone fraction than tumors did (p = 0.039).

Out of unsorted whole blood came the blood RNA, and germline DNA was extracted as well. The table lists this clonotype with a few counts. Its specificity is unknown. Germline CDR1 SGHRS, CDR2 YFSETQ. This CDR3 spans 15 amino acids. Deletions cut 5 bases from V and 2 bases from J, with 16 bases between. This TCR came from a man aged 35 to 55 with primary liver carcinoma and hepatitis B virus infection. The sequenced sample consisted of peripheral blood. The J gene is TRBJ1-2, the V gene TRBV5-1; D unresolved. The CDR3: CASSSRWTRNYGYTF. The CDR3 nucleotides are TGCGCCAGCAGTTCGCGGTGGACGAGAAACTATGGCTACACCTTC.